The 25 T cell receptor beta chains presented below share a single source sample, sequenced in a study of T cell repertoires in cytomegalovirus infection. TCRdb recomputed calls from the reads with MiXCR, one row per CDR3 protein. Seen here are approximately 260,000 distinct CDR3 sequences, about 17% observed once, and the top ten hold approximately 51%. Input material: CD8+ T cells from PBMCs. The origin of the receptors is a human donor in good health (CMV status not recorded). Some clones in this sample may be carry-over from other donors' samples.

Many counts were recorded for this clonotype. The CDR3 sequence is CASSFMIVGGGSLNEKLFF. CDR3 in DNA: TGTGCCAGCAGTTTTATGATAGTCGGAGGCGGGAGTCTTAATGAAAAACTGTTTTTT. The chain links TRBV12-3 or TRBV12-4 to TRBJ1-4, with D unresolved. Deletions cut 3 bases from V and 4 bases from J, with 24 bases between. The CDR3 has 19 residues.

V usage is TRBV10-3 and J usage is TRBJ1-2, with a weak D call TRBD1 (5 bases). The V gene's germline CDR1 is ENHRY and CDR2 SYGVKD. The CDR3 contains 15 residues. V was pared by 8 bases and J by 0 bases, with 16 bases between. The CDR3 here is CAIGDAQGTNYGYTF. In nucleotides, the CDR3 is TGTGCCATCGGCGACGCTCAGGGCACTAACTATGGCTACACCTTC.

This chain connects TRBV15 to TRBJ1-1; D is ambiguous. Germline CDR1 LNHNV, CDR2 YYDKDF (reference sequence). The CDR3 totals 14 residues. Trimming took off 0 bases at V and 4 bases at J, with 9 bases between the two ends. The CDR3 loop is CATSRERLTTEAFF. The CDR3 bases are TGTGCCACCAGCAGAGAAAGATTGACCACTGAAGCTTTCTTT.

The J gene is TRBJ1-1, the V gene TRBV6-5, with D maybe TRBD1 (5 bases). The CDR3 sequence is 11 residues long. V lost 6 bases and J lost 11, with 13 bases in between. CDR1 is MNHEY, CDR2 SVGAGI, per germline. As DNA, the CDR3 is TGTGCCAGCAGCCACGGGGCACTGGCTTTCTTT. It yields the protein CASSHGALAFF.

V is TRBV13 and J is TRBJ2-3; TRBD2 might be the D (6 bases). The CDR3 is made up of 14 amino acids. CDR1 and CDR2 from the germline V gene are PRHDT and FYEKMQ (reference sequence). V was pared by 5 bases and J by 6 bases, with 15 bases between. As DNA, the CDR3 is TGTGCCAGCAGCACACGGGAGAGGTACGATACGCAGTATTTT. It codes for CASSTRERYDTQYF.

Turning to this clonotype: The junction does not match germline at one end; this may be a read error. This chain uses TRBV7-6 with TRBJ2-2, with 7 bases matching TRBD2. Germline V gene lookup returns CDR1 SGHVS and CDR2 FNYEAQ. The CDR3 is 15 amino acids. CDR3 in amino acids: CASRTGTTQTGEPFF. DNA of the CDR3: TGTGCCAGCAGAACCGGGACTACCCAAACCGGGGAGCCGTTTTTT.

This clonotype has ten or more counts. One junction end does not reproduce the germline sequence, and a read error may be involved. V is TRBV4-2 and J is TRBJ1-4, with D unresolved. This CDR3 spans 13 amino acids. Germline V gene lookup returns CDR1 LGHNA and CDR2 YNFKEQ. Here the CDR3 reads CASTQLQSEKLFF. The CDR3, as DNA: TGTGCCAGCACCCAATTGCAAAGTGAAAAACTGTTTTTT.

Points on this clonotype: A much larger clone is a single base away; this may be a read error. The conserved phenylalanine or tryptophan is not found at the CDR3 terminus, so this likely reflects a read error. The chain uses TRBV12-3 or TRBV12-4 and TRBJ2-5, with a possible D match to TRBD2 (5 bases). The CDR3 runs to 14 residues. With 3 bases removed from V and 4 bases from J, the gap between germline ends came to 12 bases. The CDR3 sequence is CASSLSLEVETQYY. The CDR3 DNA is TGTGCCAGCAGTTTGAGTCTGGAGGTAGAGACCCAGTACTAC.

This clonotype was seen a handful of times. J is TRBJ2-3 and V is TRBV6-5; D is undetermined. Germline CDR1 MNHEY, CDR2 SVGAGI. Trimming took 6 bases from V and 3 from J, leaving 13 bases between them. The CDR3 is made up of 14 amino acids. The CDR3 coding sequence is TGTGCCAGCAGATTTAGGGCGGAGACAGATACGCAGTATTTT. Residues: CASRFRAETDTQYF.

This chain joins TRBV6-8 and TRBJ2-1; TRBD1 matches at 7 bases. The V and J ends lost 0 bases and 3 bases, in that order; junction bases with no gene match: 2. The V gene's germline CDR1 is MNHGY and CDR2 SAAAGT. This CDR3 region has 15 residues. This CDR3 is CASSYSGTVYNEQFF. CDR3 bases: TGTGCCAGCAGTTACTCGGGGACAGTCTACAATGAGCAGTTCTTC.

This clonotype has a handful of counts. The V call is TRBV6-6, the J call TRBJ2-3, with 10 bases matching TRBD2. The CDR3 is 20 amino acids. Trimming cost V 0 bases and J 8 bases; bases outside gene matches: 20. Looked up from germline, CDR1 is MNHNY and CDR2 is SVGAGI (reference sequence). CDR3 region: CASSYSIFEIERGGGVTQYF. CDR3 coding DNA: TGTGCCAGCAGTTACTCGATTTTTGAGATCGAGCGGGGGGGTGGGGTTACGCAGTATTTT.

The V and J genes are TRBV5-3 and TRBJ1-1; perhaps TRBD1 as D (5 bases). TRBV5-3 is given ORF status, its function remaining uncertain. The CDR3 extends over 16 amino acids. Trimming shortened V by 8 bases and J by 1 base, and 21 bases separated the two germline ends. CDR3 nucleotides: TGTGCCAGCAGCGACCCGCAGACCGACAGGAACACTGAAGCTTTCTTT. Translating gives CASSDPQTDRNTEAFF.

This chain uses TRBV7-9 with TRBJ2-5; a possible D gene is TRBD1 (6 bases). Germline V CDR1 and CDR2: SEHNR, FQNEAQ (reference sequence). This CDR3 region has 14 residues. V was trimmed by 4 bases and J by 3 bases, leaving 12 bases between them. DNA for the CDR3: TGTGCCAGCAGCTCCACCAACAGGGAAGAGACCCAGTACTTC. Protein product: CASSSTNREETQYF.

This clonotype was recorded a few times. The chain has TRBV7-9 and TRBJ2-5; D is unresolved. The CDR3 has 15 residues. Germline CDR1 reads SEHNR; CDR2 reads FQNEAQ (reference sequence). Trimming removed 2 bases at V and 2 bases at J, with 12 bases between. The CDR3 DNA reads TGTGCCAGCAGCTTATCCGACTGGATTCAAGAGACCCAGTACTTC. Its protein is CASSLSDWIQETQYF.

In this sample, this clonotype turned up many times. V usage is TRBV28 and J usage is TRBJ2-7, with TRBD1 matching 8 bases. Germline CDR1 MDHEN, CDR2 SYDVKM. V lost 6 bases, J lost 0 bases, and 7 bases stayed unmatched. The CDR3 is made up of 15 amino acids. This chain's CDR3 is CASRSTGGGSYEQYF. The CDR3 DNA is TGTGCCAGCAGATCAACAGGGGGAGGCTCCTACGAGCAGTACTTC.

This clonotype has ten or more counts. The chain uses TRBV7-2 and TRBJ2-5, with D perhaps matching TRBD2 (5 bases). V was pared by 4 bases and J by 0 bases, with 18 bases between. The CDR3 is 17 residues long. From germline, CDR1 is SGHTA and CDR2 FQGNSA. In DNA, the CDR3 is TGTGCCAGCAGCTCCCGGACTGTGATTCTAAACCAAGAGACCCAGTACTTC. Its protein is CASSSRTVILNQETQYF.

J is TRBJ1-1 and V is TRBV6-5, with no clear D. In germline, CDR1 is MNHEY, CDR2 SVGAGI. There are 15 residues in the CDR3. Trimming shortened V by 0 bases and J by 0 bases, and 8 bases separated the two germline ends. The CDR3 region has the DNA TGTGCCAGCAGTTACTCGATCGGAGTGAACACTGAAGCTTTCTTT. It translates to CASSYSIGVNTEAFF.

This clonotype occurred many times. The chain is built from TRBV5-6 and TRBJ2-5, with 14 bases fitting TRBD2. Germline-derived CDR1 and CDR2 are SGHDT and YYEEEE. V lost 4 bases, J lost 1 base, and 6 bases stayed unmatched. CDR3 length: 17 amino acids. The CDR3 is CASSAGLAGGIQETQYF. The CDR3 DNA reads TGTGCCAGCAGCGCAGGACTAGCGGGGGGCATCCAAGAGACCCAGTACTTC.

The CDR3 is CSARNRPNTGELFF. The DNA for the CDR3 is TGCAGTGCTAGGAACAGACCGAACACCGGGGAGCTGTTTTTT. The chain links TRBV20-1 to TRBJ2-2, with unresolved D. The germline V and J ends were trimmed by 3 bases and 0 bases, with 8 bases remaining between them. This CDR3 contains 14 residues. CDR1 DFQATT and CDR2 SNEGSKA come from the germline V gene (reference sequence).

V gene TRBV5-1 combines with J gene TRBJ2-3; 7 bases are shared with TRBD1. Germline CDR1 SGHRS, CDR2 YFSETQ. Trimming removed 2 bases from V and 5 bases from J; junction bases left unmatched: 5. The CDR3 is made up of 14 amino acids. CDR3 DNA: TGCGCCAGCAGCTTTAGTCAGGGGGTAGATACGCAGTATTTT. Protein product: CASSFSQGVDTQYF.

Many counts were recorded for this clonotype. V gene TRBV28 combines with J gene TRBJ2-3, with D unclear. Germline CDR1 reads MDHEN; CDR2 reads SYDVKM. The CDR3 is 12 amino acids. V was cut by 7 bases and J by 0 bases, with 5 bases left in between. The CDR3 bases are TGTGCCAGCACCCCTAGCACAGATACGCAGTATTTT. It specifies CASTPSTDTQYF.

This clonotype has a count of ten or more. The gene calls are TRBV6-1 and TRBJ2-7, with D unclear. Germline V lookup: CDR1 MNHNS, CDR2 SASEGT. The CDR3 is 14 residues long. V shed 7 bases and J shed 4 bases, with 17 bases lying between them. The CDR3 is CASKSALHVYEQYF. DNA for the CDR3: TGTGCCAGCAAGTCGGCCTTGCATGTTTACGAGCAGTACTTC.

The V gene is TRBV5-5, the J gene TRBJ1-1, with D tentatively TRBD1 (5 bases). Germline CDR1 reads SGHKS; CDR2 reads YYEKEE (reference sequence). This CDR3 spans 19 amino acids. The V and J ends lost 0 bases and 3 bases respectively, with 24 bases between them. CDR3 sequence reads: CASSLEFYGTIGRDTEAFF. CDR3 sequence (DNA): TGTGCCAGCAGCTTGGAGTTTTACGGGACGATTGGGCGCGACACTGAAGCTTTCTTT.

This clonotype was detected many times. The J gene is TRBJ2-5, the V gene TRBV25-1; 8 bases line up with TRBD1. The CDR3 runs to 13 residues. The junction had 4 bases not matched to a gene; V was cut back by 5 bases and J by 5 bases. Germline assignment: CDR1 MGHDK and CDR2 SYGVNS. The CDR3 protein is CASSPDRVETQYF. CDR3 coding DNA: TGTGCCAGCAGTCCGGACAGGGTGGAGACCCAGTACTTC.

Many counts were recorded for this clonotype. The rearrangement uses TRBV28 and TRBJ2-7; the D gene could be TRBD1 or TRBD2 (5 bases each). The germline V gene encodes CDR1 MDHEN and CDR2 SYDVKM. The CDR3 runs to 17 residues. The V end lost 5 bases, the J end lost 4 bases, and 24 bases lay between the germline ends. This chain's CDR3 is CASSPPTVTLGVYEQYF. DNA of the CDR3: TGTGCCAGCAGTCCACCGACAGTCACGTTGGGGGTATACGAGCAGTACTTC. The full variable domain, its missing parts supplied by reference TRBV28 and TRBJ2-7, is DVKVTQSSRYLVKRTGEKVFLECVQDMDHENMFWYRQDPGLGLRLIYFSYDVKMKEKGDIPEGYSVSREKKERFSLILESASTNQTSMYLCASSPPTVTLGVYEQYFGPGTRLTVT.